This paragraph reports one T cell receptor (beta chain). This sample stems from a study of cytomegalovirus exposure and HLA in healthy donors. The PCR used 60 Vbeta and 13 Jbeta primers. The method was immunoSEQ multiplex PCR; TCRdb's version includes in-frame clones alone and lacks a portion of them. The table shows roughly 140,000 clones, with 78% occurring only once. Germline-derived CDR1 and CDR2 are SGHVS and FNYEAQ. Losses at the gene ends were 1 base for V and 1 base for J; bases not matched to a gene: 12. The CDR3 has 19 residues. V is TRBV7-6 and J is TRBJ1-5; 8 positions agree with TRBD1. This receptor was identified in a female donor in good health and CMV-seronegative. Sequencing was carried out using PBMCs. The CDR3 spells CASSLDVFRGQGSNQPQHF. In nucleotides, the CDR3 is TGTGCCAGCAGCTTAGATGTGTTTCGTGGACAGGGAAGCAATCAGCCCCAGCATTTT.